The clone carrying this T cell receptor (beta chain) was detected ten times or more. Its antigen is still unknown. This entry is derived from a study of regulatory T cells in long-lasting Graves disease. Sequencing libraries for TCR beta were prepared with iRepertoire HTBI primers and Arm-PCR of CDR3 regions. TCRdb processed the multiplex PCR reads anew with MiXCR; each CDR3 protein has one entry. Among around 250,000 distinct CDR3 sequences, under 20% were seen once, and the ten largest hold about 14%. Findings and caveats of the study: Persistent patients shared some 2,500 public clonotypes among themselves. Newly diagnosed patients shared fewer, at about a thousand. Peripheral blood alone, not thyroid tissue, underwent study.

Germline values: CDR1 SNHLY, CDR2 FYNNEI. The CDR3 is made up of 13 amino acids. Trimming took 8 bases from V and 7 from J, leaving 16 bases between them. The sample's time point: newly diagnosed GD, antithyroid drugs for less than 3 months. After RNA was extracted from PBMCs, the TCR library was made from it. Clinicians diagnosed Graves' disease using American Thyroid Association guidelines. These data were likewise used in another study, on T cells in Graves' hyperthyroidism and ophthalmopathy.

This specimen was peripheral blood mononuclear cells (PBMCs), taken at new diagnosis, from a patient treated with antithyroid drugs. V gene TRBV2 combines with J gene TRBJ2-3; D might be TRBD2 (7 bases). The receptor's source is a woman aged 25 to 39 with Graves disease. CDR3 DNA sequence: TGTGCCAGCTCCGTGGGGGGGCCGAATACGCAGTATTTT. Translating gives CASSVGGPNTQYF.